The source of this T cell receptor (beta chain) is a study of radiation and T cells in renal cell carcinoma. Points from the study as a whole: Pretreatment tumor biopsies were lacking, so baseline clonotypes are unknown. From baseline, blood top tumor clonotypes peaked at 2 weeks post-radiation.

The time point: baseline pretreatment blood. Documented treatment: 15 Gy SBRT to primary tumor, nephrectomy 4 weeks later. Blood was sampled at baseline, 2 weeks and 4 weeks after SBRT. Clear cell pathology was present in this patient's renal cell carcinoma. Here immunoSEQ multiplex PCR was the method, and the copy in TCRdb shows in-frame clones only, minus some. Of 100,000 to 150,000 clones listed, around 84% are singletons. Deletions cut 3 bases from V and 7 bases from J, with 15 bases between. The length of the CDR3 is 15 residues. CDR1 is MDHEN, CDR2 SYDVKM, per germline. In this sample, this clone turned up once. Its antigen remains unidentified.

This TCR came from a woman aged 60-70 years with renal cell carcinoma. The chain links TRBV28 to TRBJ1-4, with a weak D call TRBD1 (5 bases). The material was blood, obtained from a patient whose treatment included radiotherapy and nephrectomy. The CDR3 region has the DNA TGTGCCAGCAGTTTTTCAGGGCGAGAGGGTGAAAAACTGTTTTTT. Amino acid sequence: CASSFSGREGEKLFF.